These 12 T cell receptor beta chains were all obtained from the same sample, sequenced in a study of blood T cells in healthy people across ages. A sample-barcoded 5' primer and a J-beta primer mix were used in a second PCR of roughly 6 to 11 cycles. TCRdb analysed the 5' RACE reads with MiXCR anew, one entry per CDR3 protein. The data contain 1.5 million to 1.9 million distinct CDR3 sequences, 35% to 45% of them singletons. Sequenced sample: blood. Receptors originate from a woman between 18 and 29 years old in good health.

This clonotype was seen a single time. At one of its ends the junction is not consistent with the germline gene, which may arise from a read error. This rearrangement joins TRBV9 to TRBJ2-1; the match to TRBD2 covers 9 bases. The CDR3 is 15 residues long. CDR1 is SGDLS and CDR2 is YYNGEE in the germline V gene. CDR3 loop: CTSSVGSGSAYEQFF. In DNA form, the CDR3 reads TGTACCAGCAGCGTAGGTAGCGGGAGTGCCTATGAGCAGTTCTTC.

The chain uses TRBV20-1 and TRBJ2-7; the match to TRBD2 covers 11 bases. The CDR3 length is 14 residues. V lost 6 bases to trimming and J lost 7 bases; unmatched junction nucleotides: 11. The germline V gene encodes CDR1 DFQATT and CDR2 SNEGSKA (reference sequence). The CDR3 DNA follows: TGCAGTGCGCGAGTGGTAGCGGGAGGGCTTGAGCAGTACTTC. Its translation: CSARVVAGGLEQYF.

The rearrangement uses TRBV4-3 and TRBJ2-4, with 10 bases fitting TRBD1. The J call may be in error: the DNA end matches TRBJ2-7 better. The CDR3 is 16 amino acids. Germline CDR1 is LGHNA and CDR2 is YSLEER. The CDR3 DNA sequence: TGCGCCAGCAGCCAAGACTGGGACAGGGGATGGTACGAGCAGTACTTC. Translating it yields CASSQDWDRGWYEQYF.

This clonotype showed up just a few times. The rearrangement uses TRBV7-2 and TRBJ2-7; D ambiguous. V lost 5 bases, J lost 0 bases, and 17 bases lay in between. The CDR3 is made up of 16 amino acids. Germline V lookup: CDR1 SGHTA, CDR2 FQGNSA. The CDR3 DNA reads TGTGCCAGCAGCGCCTCCGTAACTACTCCCTCCTACGAGCAGTACTTC. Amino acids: CASSASVTTPSYEQYF. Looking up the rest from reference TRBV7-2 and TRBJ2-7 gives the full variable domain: GAGVSQSPSNKVTEKGKDVELRCDPISGHTALYWYRQSLGQGLEFLIYFQGNSAPDKSGLPSDRFSAERTGGSVSTLTIQRTQQEDSAVYLCASSASVTTPSYEQYFGPGTRLTVT.

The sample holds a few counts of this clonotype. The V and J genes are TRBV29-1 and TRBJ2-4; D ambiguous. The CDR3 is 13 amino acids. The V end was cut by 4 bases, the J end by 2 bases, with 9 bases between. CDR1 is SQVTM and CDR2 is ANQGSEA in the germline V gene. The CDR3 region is CSVVAVTKNIQYF. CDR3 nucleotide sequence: TGCAGCGTTGTTGCGGTTACCAAAAACATTCAGTACTTC.

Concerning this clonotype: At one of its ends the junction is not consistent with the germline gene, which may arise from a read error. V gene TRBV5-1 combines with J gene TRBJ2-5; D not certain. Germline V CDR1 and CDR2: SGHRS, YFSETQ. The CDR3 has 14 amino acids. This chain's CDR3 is CVSSLLSDEETQYF. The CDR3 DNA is TGCGTCAGCAGCTTGCTGTCAGATGAAGAGACCCAGTACTTC.

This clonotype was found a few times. CDR3 in amino acids: CASSPGTELYEKLFF. In DNA form, the CDR3 reads TGTGCCAGCAGCCCCGGGACAGAGCTTTATGAAAAACTGTTTTTT. This sequence joins TRBV4-2 and TRBJ1-4; 7 bases agree with TRBD1. Losses at the gene ends were 4 bases for V and 6 bases for J; bases not matched to a gene: 8. The CDR3 is 15 residues long. Germline CDR1 and CDR2: LGHNA and YNFKEQ.

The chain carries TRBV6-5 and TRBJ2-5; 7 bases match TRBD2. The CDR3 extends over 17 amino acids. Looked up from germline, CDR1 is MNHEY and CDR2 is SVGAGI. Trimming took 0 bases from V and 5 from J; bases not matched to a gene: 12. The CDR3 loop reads CASSYSIAGGRRETQYF. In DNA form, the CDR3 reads TGTGCCAGCAGTTACTCGATAGCTGGCGGGAGACGCGAGACCCAGTACTTC.

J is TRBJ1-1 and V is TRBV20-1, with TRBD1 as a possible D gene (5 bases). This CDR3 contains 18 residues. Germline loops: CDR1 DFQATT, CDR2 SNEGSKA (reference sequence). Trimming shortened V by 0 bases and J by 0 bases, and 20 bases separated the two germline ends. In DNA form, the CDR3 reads TGCAGTGCTAGAGATAGGTATCGGGGGTCGATGGTGAACACTGAAGCTTTCTTT. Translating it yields CSARDRYRGSMVNTEAFF.

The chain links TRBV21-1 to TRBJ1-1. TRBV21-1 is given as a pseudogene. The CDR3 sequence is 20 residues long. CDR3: CASSKAGHGQELTLNTEAFF. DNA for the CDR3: TGTGCCAGCAGCAAAGCGGGGCATGGGCAGGAGCTAACCCTGAACACTGAAGCTTTCTTT.

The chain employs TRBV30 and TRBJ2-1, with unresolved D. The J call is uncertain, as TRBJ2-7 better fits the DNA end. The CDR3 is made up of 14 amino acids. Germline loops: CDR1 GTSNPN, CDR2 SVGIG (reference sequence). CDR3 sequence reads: CAWKTGSSYNEQYF. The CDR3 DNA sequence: TGTGCCTGGAAGACTGGAAGCTCCTACAATGAGCAGTACTTC.

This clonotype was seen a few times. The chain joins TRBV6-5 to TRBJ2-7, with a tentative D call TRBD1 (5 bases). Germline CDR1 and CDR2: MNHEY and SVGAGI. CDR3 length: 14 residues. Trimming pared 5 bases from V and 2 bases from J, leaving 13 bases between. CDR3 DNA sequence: TGTGCCAGCAGTCGGACAAATCTGGCCTACGAGCAGTACTTC. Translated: CASSRTNLAYEQYF.